The 2 T cell receptor beta chains in this list originate from one sample, sequenced in a study of regulatory T cells in long-lasting Graves disease. Time point described: newly diagnosed GD, antithyroid drugs for less than 3 months. The TCR library was prepared using RNA isolated from PBMCs. In building TCR beta libraries, iRepertoire HTBI primers were used together with Arm-PCR of CDR3 regions. Using its own MiXCR run on the multiplex PCR reads, TCRdb lists one record per CDR3 protein. The sample has roughly 320,000 distinct CDR3 sequences; 15% to 20% are singletons. This same sample was also part of a study on T cells in Graves' hyperthyroidism and ophthalmopathy.

The source material was peripheral blood mononuclear cells (PBMCs), sampled at new diagnosis, from a patient treated with antithyroid drugs. Every receptor here comes from a man aged 35-49 years with Graves disease.

This clonotype occurred once. The chain recombines TRBV20-1 with TRBJ2-7; TRBD2 matches at 8 bases. The CDR3 covers 15 residues. With V trimmed by 6 bases and J by 4 bases, 14 bases remained unmatched. CDR1 is DFQATT, CDR2 SNEGSKA, per germline (reference sequence). The CDR3 DNA reads TGCAGTGCCCTCGGGGGGGCGGGCAGATTTTACGAGCAGTACTTC. Translation: CSALGGAGRFYEQYF.

This clonotype was observed many times. This chain uses TRBV2 with TRBJ2-7; D ambiguous. V gave up 7 bases and J gave up 5 bases, with 9 bases separating them. CDR1 and CDR2 from the germline V gene are SNHLY and FYNNEI. The CDR3 has 11 amino acids. The CDR3 sequence: CASNFIHEQYF. CDR3 in DNA: TGTGCCAGCAATTTTATCCACGAGCAGTACTTC.